This T cell receptor beta chain derives from a study of T-cell reconstitution after alpha-beta-depleted transplantation in children. Trimming took 5 bases from V and 1 from J, leaving 13 bases between them. The CDR3 is 15 residues long. A library of TCRbeta sequences, prepared with unique molecular identifiers, was generated. TCRdb re-called the PCR reads through MiXCR, storing one row per CDR3 protein. Of just over 350,000 distinct CDR3 sequences in the sample, roughly 14% were seen once. This clonotype was recorded at least ten times. The gene calls are TRBV12-3 or TRBV12-4 and TRBJ2-3; no reliable D call. This TCR was sampled from a human donor who donated a stem cell graft to a child with Fanconi anemia. The sample in question was PBMCs, obtained from the stem cell graft. The CDR3 region is CASSPGATRTDTQYF. In nucleotides, the CDR3 is TGTGCCAGCAGTCCGGGCGCCACTCGCACAGATACGCAGTATTTT.